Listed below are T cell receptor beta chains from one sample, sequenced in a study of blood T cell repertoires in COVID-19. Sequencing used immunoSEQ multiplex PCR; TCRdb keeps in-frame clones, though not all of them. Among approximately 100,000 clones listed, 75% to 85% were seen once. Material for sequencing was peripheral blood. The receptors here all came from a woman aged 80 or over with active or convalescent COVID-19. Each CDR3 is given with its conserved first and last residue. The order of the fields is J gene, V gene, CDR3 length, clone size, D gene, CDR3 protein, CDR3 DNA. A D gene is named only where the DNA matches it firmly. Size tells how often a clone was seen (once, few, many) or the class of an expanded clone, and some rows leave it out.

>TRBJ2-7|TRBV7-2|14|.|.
CASSERQASYEQYF
TGTGCCAGCAGCGAACGACAGGCGTCCTACGAGCAGTACTTC
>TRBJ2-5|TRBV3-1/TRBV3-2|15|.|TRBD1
CASRPGGAELETQYF
TGTGCCAGCAGGCCAGGGGGAGCGGAGCTAGAGACCCAGTACTTC
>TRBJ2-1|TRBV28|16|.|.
CASSLSSGSGVNEQFF
TGTGCCAGCAGTTTATCTTCCGGGTCGGGGGTCAATGAGCAGTTCTTC
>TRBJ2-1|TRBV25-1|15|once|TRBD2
CASQKTSGPVGKQFF
TGTGCCAGCCAGAAGACTAGCGGACCCGTCGGGAAGCAGTTCTTC
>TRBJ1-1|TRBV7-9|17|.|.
CASSLVPTIRESMEAFF
TGTGCCAGCAGCTTAGTTCCCACGATAAGGGAGAGTATGGAAGCTTTCTTT
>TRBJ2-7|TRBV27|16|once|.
CASSLSGGILPGTQYF
TGTGCCAGCAGTTTATCGGGGGGAATACTACCGGGAACGCAGTACTTC
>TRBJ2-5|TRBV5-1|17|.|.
CASSLVGRRGNQETQYF
TGCGCCAGCAGCTTGGTGGGGCGCAGGGGTAACCAAGAGACCCAGTACTTC
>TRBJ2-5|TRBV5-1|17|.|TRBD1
CASSRSTGAAVQETQYF
TGCGCCAGCAGCAGAAGTACAGGGGCTGCAGTGCAAGAGACCCAGTACTTC
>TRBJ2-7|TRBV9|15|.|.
CASSVDLGQTYEQYF
TGTGCCAGCAGCGTAGATCTGGGGCAGACCTACGAGCAGTACTTC
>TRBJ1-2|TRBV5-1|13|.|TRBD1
CASSRGQNYGYTF
TGCGCCAGCAGCCGGGGACAGAACTATGGCTACACCTTC
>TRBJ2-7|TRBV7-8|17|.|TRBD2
CASSFGLAGGLGYEQYF
TGTGCCAGCAGCTTCGGACTAGCGGGAGGGCTCGGATACGAGCAGTACTTC
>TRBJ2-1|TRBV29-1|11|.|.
CSGRRYNEQFF
TGCAGCGGGAGGCGGTACAATGAGCAGTTCTTC
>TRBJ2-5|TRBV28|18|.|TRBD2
CASRQGTSGMRQQETQYF
TGTGCCAGCAGGCAGGGGACTAGCGGGATGCGGCAACAAGAGACCCAGTACTTC
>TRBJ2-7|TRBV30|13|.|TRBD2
CAWKGLPGGEQYF
TGTGCCTGGAAGGGCCTCCCGGGGGGCGAGCAGTACTTC
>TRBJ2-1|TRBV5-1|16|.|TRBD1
CTSSLSDRGGYNEQFF
TGCACCAGCAGCTTGTCGGACAGGGGGGGTTACAATGAGCAGTTCTTC
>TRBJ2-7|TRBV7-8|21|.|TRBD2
CASSPFQRYAGLLGAMSEQYF
TGTGCCAGCAGCCCGTTCCAACGGTATGCGGGACTACTCGGGGCTATGAGCGAGCAGTACTTC
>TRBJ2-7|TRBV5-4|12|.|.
CASSMDSYEQYF
TGTGCCAGCAGCATGGACAGCTACGAGCAGTACTTC
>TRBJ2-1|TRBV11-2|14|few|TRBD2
CASSGLVKYNEQFF
TGTGCCAGCAGCGGACTAGTTAAGTACAATGAGCAGTTCTTC
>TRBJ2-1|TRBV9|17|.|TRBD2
CASSVGAGGSSYNEQFF
TGTGCCAGCAGCGTAGGGGCGGGAGGGAGCTCCTACAATGAGCAGTTCTTC
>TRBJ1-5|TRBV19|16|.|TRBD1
CASSGGRAGGYQPQHF
TGTGCCAGTAGTGGGGGTCGGGCAGGGGGCTATCAGCCCCAGCATTTT
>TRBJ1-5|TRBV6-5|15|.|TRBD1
CASSEDRVPNQPQHF
TGTGCCAGCAGCGAGGACAGGGTCCCCAATCAGCCCCAGCATTTT
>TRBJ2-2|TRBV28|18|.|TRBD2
CASSPGTSGRAGGGELFF
TGTGCCAGTTCTCCCGGGACTAGCGGGAGGGCCGGAGGAGGGGAGCTGTTTTTT
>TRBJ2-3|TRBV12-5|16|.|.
CASGLDSGTSTDTQYF
TGTGCTAGTGGTTTGGATTCCGGGACTAGCACAGATACGCAGTATTTT
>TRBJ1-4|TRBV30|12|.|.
CAWSGEGEKLFF
TGTGCCTGGTCAGGGGAAGGGGAAAAACTGTTTTTT
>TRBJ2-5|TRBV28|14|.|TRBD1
CASSLTGGGETQYF
TGTGCCAGCAGTTTGACAGGGGGCGGTGAGACCCAGTACTTC
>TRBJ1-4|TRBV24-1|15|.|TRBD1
CATSDKTGAGEKLFF
TGTGCCACCAGTGATAAGACAGGGGCAGGTGAAAAACTGTTTTTT
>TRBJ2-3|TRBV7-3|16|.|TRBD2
CASSLSTGGITDTQYF
TGTGCCAGCAGCTTATCTACGGGAGGAATCACAGATACGCAGTATTTT
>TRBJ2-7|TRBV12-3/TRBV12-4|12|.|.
CASSRELSGQYF
TGTGCCAGCAGCCGGGAGCTGTCTGGGCAGTACTTC
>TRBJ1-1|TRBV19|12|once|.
CASDGRRTEAFF
TGTGCCAGCGACGGGAGGAGGACTGAAGCTTTCTTT
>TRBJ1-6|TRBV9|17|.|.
CASSVSTGPNLGSPLHF
TGTGCCAGCAGCGTATCTACAGGGCCCAACCTGGGTTCACCCCTCCACTTT
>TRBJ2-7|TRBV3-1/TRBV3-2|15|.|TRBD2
CASSLGLAGVYEQYF
TGTGCCAGCAGCCTCGGACTAGCGGGAGTCTACGAGCAGTACTTC
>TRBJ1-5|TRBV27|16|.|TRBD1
CASSFYPGTGGQPQHF
TGTGCCAGCAGTTTCTATCCCGGGACAGGGGGGCAGCCCCAGCATTTT
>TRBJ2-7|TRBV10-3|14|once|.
CATKMGHLNYEQYF
TGTGCCACAAAAATGGGACACCTAAACTACGAGCAGTACTTC
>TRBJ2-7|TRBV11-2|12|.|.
CASSPGPGEQYF
TGTGCCAGCAGCCCCGGACCGGGGGAGCAGTACTTC
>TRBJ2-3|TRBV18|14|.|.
CASSPRYSTDTQYF
TGTGCCAGCTCACCTCGTTACTCCACAGATACGCAGTATTTT
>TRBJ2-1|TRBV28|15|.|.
CASSRPGDFYNEQFF
TGTGCCAGCAGTCGACCGGGGGATTTCTACAATGAGCAGTTCTTC
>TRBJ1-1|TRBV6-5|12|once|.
CASSWQNTEAFF
TGTGCCAGCAGTTGGCAGAACACTGAAGCTTTCTTT
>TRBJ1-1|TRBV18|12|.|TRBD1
CASSSGQGQAFF
TGTGCCAGCTCATCCGGACAGGGGCAAGCTTTCTTT
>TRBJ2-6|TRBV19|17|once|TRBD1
CASSMGDRVSGANVLTF
TGTGCCAGTAGTATGGGAGACAGGGTCTCTGGGGCCAACGTCCTGACTTTC
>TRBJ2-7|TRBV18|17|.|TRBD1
CASSARTAGTGSYEQYF
TGTGCCAGCTCAGCCCGCACCGCCGGGACAGGGAGCTACGAGCAGTACTTC
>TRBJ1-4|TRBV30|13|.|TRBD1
CAWSRNRQGLEGF
TGTGCCTGGAGTAGAAACAGACAGGGCCTTGAGGGTTTT
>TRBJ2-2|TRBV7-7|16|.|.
CASSAGLPANTGELFF
TGTGCTAGCAGCGCAGGACTTCCTGCGAACACCGGGGAGCTGTTTTTT
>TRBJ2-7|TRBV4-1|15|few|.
CASSQEQGMVYEQYF
TGCGCCAGCAGCCAAGAACAGGGTATGGTCTACGAGCAGTACTTC
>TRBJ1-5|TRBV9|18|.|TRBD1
CASSGTGTARNSNQPQHF
TGTGCCAGCAGCGGAACCGGGACAGCGAGAAATAGCAATCAGCCCCAGCATTTT
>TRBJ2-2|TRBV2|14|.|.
CASSGTPNTGELFF
TGTGCCAGCAGTGGGACACCGAACACCGGGGAGCTGTTTTTT
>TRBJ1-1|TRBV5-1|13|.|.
CASSTAVNTEAFF
TGCGCCAGCAGCACAGCAGTTAACACTGAAGCTTTCTTT
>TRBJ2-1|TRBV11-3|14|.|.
CASSFGTLYNEQFF
TGTGCCAGCAGCTTCGGGACACTTTACAATGAGCAGTTCTTC
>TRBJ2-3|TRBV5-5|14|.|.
CASSFERAPDTQYF
TGTGCCAGCAGCTTTGAGCGGGCGCCAGATACGCAGTATTTT
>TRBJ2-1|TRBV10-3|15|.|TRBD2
CAIRVAGDSHNEQFF
TGTGCCATCAGAGTAGCGGGAGATTCCCACAATGAGCAGTTCTTC
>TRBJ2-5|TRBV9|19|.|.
CASSVQARRGAGEMETQYF
TGTGCCAGCAGCGTACAGGCCCGACGGGGGGCAGGGGAAATGGAGACCCAGTACTTC
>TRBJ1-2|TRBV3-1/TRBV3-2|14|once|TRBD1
CASSPSGTGSRGTF
TGTGCCAGCAGCCCCTCAGGGACAGGGTCTAGAGGGACCTTC
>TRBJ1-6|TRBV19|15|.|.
CASNTQGLNDSPLHF
TGTGCCAGTAATACGCAGGGTTTGAATGATTCACCCCTCCACTTT
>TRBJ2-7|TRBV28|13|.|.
CASSLGSSYEQYF
TGTGCCAGCAGTTTAGGCAGCTCCTACGAGCAGTACTTC
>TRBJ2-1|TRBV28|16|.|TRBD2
CASSFGGSPSYNEQFF
TGTGCCAGCAGTTTTGGCGGGAGCCCCTCCTACAATGAGCAGTTCTTC
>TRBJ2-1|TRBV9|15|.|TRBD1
CASSPPGQGAGEQFF
TGTGCCAGCAGTCCACCGGGACAGGGGGCCGGTGAGCAGTTCTTC
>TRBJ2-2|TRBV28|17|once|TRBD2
CASSLPSWTSRDGELFF
TGTGCCAGCAGTTTACCCTCCTGGACTAGTCGTGACGGGGAGCTGTTTTTT
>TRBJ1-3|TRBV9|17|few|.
CASSVGPGSISGNTIYF
TGTGCCAGCAGCGTAGGTCCAGGGTCTATCTCTGGAAACACCATATATTTT
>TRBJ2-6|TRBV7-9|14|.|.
CASSINSGANVLTF
TGTGCCAGCAGCATAAACTCTGGGGCCAACGTCCTGACTTTC
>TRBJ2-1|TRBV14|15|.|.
CASSPPRGYKDEQFF
TGTGCCAGCAGCCCGCCGCGGGGTTACAAGGATGAGCAGTTCTTC
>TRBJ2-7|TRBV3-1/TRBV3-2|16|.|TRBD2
CASSQEAAGDPYEQYF
TGTGCCAGCAGCCAAGAGGCAGCGGGAGACCCCTACGAGCAGTACTTC